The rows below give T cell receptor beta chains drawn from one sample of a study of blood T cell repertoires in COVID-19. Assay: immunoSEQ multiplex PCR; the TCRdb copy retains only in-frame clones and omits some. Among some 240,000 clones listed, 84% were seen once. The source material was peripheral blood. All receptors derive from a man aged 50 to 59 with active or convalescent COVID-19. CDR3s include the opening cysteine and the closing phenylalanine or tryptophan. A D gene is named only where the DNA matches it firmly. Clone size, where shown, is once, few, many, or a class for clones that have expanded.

CDR3: CASSLTTGPREKLFF
DNA: TGCGCCAGCAGTCTTACGACAGGGCCGAGGGAAAAACTGTTTTTT
D: TRBD1
size: -
V: TRBV23-1
J: TRBJ1-4

CDR3: CASSPGTETNYGYTF
DNA: TGTGCCAGCAGTCCCGGGACAGAAACTAACTATGGCTACACCTTC
D: TRBD1
size: -
V: TRBV27
J: TRBJ1-2

CDR3: CASSYARSTGGSPLHF
DNA: TGTGCCAGCAGTTACGCCCGGAGTACAGGGGGTTCACCCCTCCACTTT
D: TRBD1
size: -
V: TRBV6-5
J: TRBJ1-6

CDR3: CASSYDSLGSPLHF
DNA: TGTGCCAGCAGTTACGACAGTTTAGGATCACCCCTCCACTTT
D: -
size: -
V: TRBV6-5
J: TRBJ1-6

CDR3: CASSVQGAPGETQYF
DNA: TGTGCCAGCAGTGTCCAGGGGGCGCCGGGCGAGACCCAGTACTTC
D: TRBD1
size: -
V: TRBV6-4
J: TRBJ2-5

CDR3: CASSLAVGAETQYF
DNA: TGTGCCAGCAGCTTGGCGGTGGGGGCAGAGACCCAGTACTTC
D: -
size: -
V: TRBV5-4
J: TRBJ2-5

CDR3: CASSLTGEKTQYF
DNA: TGTGCCAGCAGCTTAACGGGAGAGAAGACCCAGTACTTC
D: -
size: -
V: TRBV13
J: TRBJ2-5

CDR3: CAISVPGQGFLHYGYTF
DNA: TGTGCCATCAGTGTTCCGGGACAGGGGTTTCTTCACTATGGCTACACCTTC
D: TRBD1
size: -
V: TRBV10-3
J: TRBJ1-2

CDR3: CASSLNTGGNQPQHF
DNA: TGTGCCAGCAGCTTAAATACGGGGGGTAATCAGCCCCAGCATTTT
D: -
size: -
V: TRBV11-2
J: TRBJ1-5

CDR3: CATSDGNTPGYGYTF
DNA: TGTGCCACCAGTGACGGTAATACACCAGGCTATGGCTACACCTTC
D: -
size: few
V: TRBV24-1
J: TRBJ1-2

CDR3: CAISDYTSGTIYNEQFF
DNA: TGTGCCATCAGTGATTATACTAGCGGGACCATCTACAATGAGCAGTTCTTC
D: TRBD2
size: -
V: TRBV10-3
J: TRBJ2-1

CDR3: CASSQHKGIDKNIQYF
DNA: TGTGCCAGCAGCCAGCACAAGGGGATCGACAAAAACATTCAGTACTTC
D: -
size: -
V: TRBV16
J: TRBJ2-4

CDR3: CASSLYVTGNHYNEQFF
DNA: TGTGCCAGCAGCTTATACGTGACAGGGAATCACTACAATGAGCAGTTCTTC
D: TRBD1
size: -
V: TRBV7-6
J: TRBJ2-1

CDR3: CASSFVARENEQFF
DNA: TGTGCCAGCAGCTTCGTCGCGAGGGAAAACGAGCAGTTCTTC
D: -
size: -
V: TRBV28
J: TRBJ2-1

CDR3: CASSLHLAGGLNEQFF
DNA: TGTGCCAGCAGCCTCCATCTAGCGGGGGGGCTCAATGAGCAGTTCTTC
D: TRBD2
size: -
V: TRBV5-5
J: TRBJ2-1

CDR3: CSVGVNEQFF
DNA: TGCAGCGTTGGAGTGAATGAGCAGTTCTTC
D: -
size: -
V: TRBV29-1
J: TRBJ2-1

CDR3: CSVEGWQGGTDTQYF
DNA: TGCAGCGTTGAAGGGTGGCAGGGGGGCACAGATACGCAGTATTTT
D: TRBD1
size: -
V: TRBV29-1
J: TRBJ2-3

CDR3: CASRTGDGYTF
DNA: TGTGCCAGCAGGACAGGGGATGGCTACACCTTC
D: TRBD1
size: -
V: TRBV6-5
J: TRBJ1-2

CDR3: CASSVVGRGEQFF
DNA: TGTGCCAGCAGTGTTGTTGGACGGGGTGAGCAGTTCTTC
D: -
size: -
V: TRBV2
J: TRBJ2-1

CDR3: CASSPGLAGEGYEQYF
DNA: TGTGCCAGCAGCCCGGGACTAGCGGGAGAGGGTTACGAGCAGTACTTC
D: TRBD2
size: -
V: TRBV4-2
J: TRBJ2-7

CDR3: CASSQRQGRDEQFF
DNA: TGCGCCAGCAGCCAGAGACAGGGGAGGGATGAGCAGTTCTTC
D: -
size: -
V: TRBV4-3
J: TRBJ2-1

CDR3: CASSLTGRGKDEQFF
DNA: TGTGCCAGCAGCTTGACGGGGAGGGGGAAGGATGAGCAGTTCTTC
D: -
size: -
V: TRBV5-4
J: TRBJ2-1

CDR3: CASRPGTGGEQYF
DNA: TGCGCCAGCCGACCCGGGACAGGGGGCGAGCAGTACTTC
D: TRBD1
size: -
V: TRBV5-1
J: TRBJ2-7

CDR3: CASSPGPTYGYTF
DNA: TGTGCCAGTTCTCCGGGTCCTACCTATGGCTACACCTTC
D: -
size: once
V: TRBV19
J: TRBJ1-2

CDR3: CASSLSGGNEKLFF
DNA: TGCGCCAGCAGCTTGAGCGGAGGAAATGAAAAACTGTTTTTT
D: -
size: -
V: TRBV5-1
J: TRBJ1-4

CDR3: CASSLRGGSSYNEQFF
DNA: TGTGCCAGCAGCTTAAGGGGGGGCAGCTCCTACAATGAGCAGTTCTTC
D: -
size: -
V: TRBV7-9
J: TRBJ2-1

CDR3: CASRFDRENTEAFF
DNA: TGTGCCAGCAGGTTTGACAGGGAGAACACTGAAGCTTTCTTT
D: TRBD1
size: -
V: TRBV5-6
J: TRBJ1-1

CDR3: CASSPVGGPGDTQYF
DNA: TGTGCCAGCAGCCCCGTGGGAGGGCCTGGAGATACGCAGTATTTT
D: TRBD2
size: -
V: TRBV7-2
J: TRBJ2-3

CDR3: CASSLVGQGDTQYF
DNA: TGTGCCAGCAGCTTAGTAGGACAGGGGGATACGCAGTATTTT
D: TRBD1
size: -
V: TRBV7-2
J: TRBJ2-3